A single sample gave rise to the 21 T cell receptor beta chains below, sequenced in a study of early T cells in non-severe SARS-CoV-2 infection. TCRdb reprocessed the 5' RACE reads with MiXCR, giving one entry per CDR3 protein. The repertoire holds over 90,000 distinct CDR3 sequences, with around 13% as singletons. The sequenced sample consisted of whole blood. The receptors were gathered from an adult who was a healthcare worker with PCR-confirmed SARS-CoV-2 infection or an uninfected control (not recorded which).

The rearrangement joins TRBV28 to TRBJ1-5; TRBD1 is a possible D gene (5 bases). This CDR3 is built from 15 residues. The germline V and J ends were trimmed by 3 bases and 1 base, with 10 bases remaining between them. Germline V gene data show CDR1 as MDHEN and CDR2 as SYDVKM. The CDR3 nucleotides read TGTGCCAGCAGTTTGCCCGGGGGAAGCAATCAGCCCCAGCATTTT. Amino acids: CASSLPGGSNQPQHF.

This clonotype has only a few counts. The V call is TRBV28, the J call TRBJ2-4; TRBD2 might be the D (5 bases). Germline V gene sequence: CDR1 MDHEN, CDR2 SYDVKM. The CDR3 contains 12 residues. V gave up 8 bases and J gave up 0 bases, with 5 bases separating them. The CDR3 coding sequence is TGTGCCAGCGGACTAGCCAAAAACATTCAGTACTTC. Residues: CASGLAKNIQYF.

Only a few counts were recorded for this clonotype. This sequence joins TRBV5-1 and TRBJ2-3; 8 bases map to TRBD2. The CDR3 contains 15 residues. Germline lookup yields CDR1 SGHRS and CDR2 YFSETQ. Trimming cost V 7 bases and J 2 bases; bases outside gene matches: 9. CDR3 nucleotide sequence: TGCGCCAGCGGATCCACGGGAGGGCCCACAGATACGCAGTATTTT. Protein: CASGSTGGPTDTQYF.

This clonotype was seen only a few times. The rearrangement links TRBV28 to TRBJ2-7; no reliable D call. The CDR3 covers 13 residues. V was clipped by 4 bases and J by 3 bases, with 10 bases between them. Germline V CDR1 and CDR2: MDHEN, SYDVKM. CDR3 in DNA: TGTGCCAGCAGTTCCCCTTCGGGCTACGAGCAGTACTTC. Translated, it gives CASSSPSGYEQYF. Together with reference TRBV28 and TRBJ2-7, the CDR3 gives the full variable domain: DVKVTQSSRYLVKRTGEKVFLECVQDMDHENMFWYRQDPGLGLRLIYFSYDVKMKEKGDIPEGYSVSREKKERFSLILESASTNQTSMYLCASSSPSGYEQYFGPGTRLTVT.

The CDR3 spells CASSVGAGSYNEQFF. The CDR3 bases are TGTGCCAGCAGCGTAGGAGCGGGATCCTACAATGAGCAGTTCTTC. The chain couples TRBV9 to TRBJ2-1; TRBD2 matches at 7 bases. V lost 0 bases, J lost 1 base, and 1 base stayed unmatched. This CDR3 has 15 residues. Germline CDR1 and CDR2: SGDLS and YYNGEE.

This clonotype was seen a few times. The rearrangement joins TRBV3-1 to TRBJ1-1, with TRBD1 matching 9 bases. After removal of 4 bases from V and 11 bases from J, the junction contained 8 bases not matched to a gene. The length of the CDR3 is 13 residues. Germline V gene data show CDR1 as LGHDT and CDR2 as YNNKEL (reference sequence). This CDR3 is CASSPYGGTGAFF. As DNA, the CDR3 is TGTGCCAGCAGCCCCTATGGGGGGACAGGGGCTTTCTTT.

This clonotype appeared a few times. The chain carries TRBV12-3 or TRBV12-4 and TRBJ2-1; a weak D match, TRBD2 (6 bases). V lost 5 bases and J 5 bases, leaving 22 bases between the germline ends. The CDR3 loop spans 17 amino acids. The CDR3, as DNA: TGTGCCAGCAGTCATTCTCCGGGAGCCGGGCCCCACAATGAGCAGTTCTTC. Amino acid sequence: CASSHSPGAGPHNEQFF.

The chain is built from TRBV7-2 and TRBJ2-1; 9 bases map to TRBD2. CDR1 SGHTA and CDR2 FQGNSA come from the germline V gene. The J segment lost 2 bases and the V segment lost 5 bases, leaving 4 bases of the junction unmatched. The CDR3 extends over 15 amino acids. This chain's CDR3 is CASSISGRTYNEQFF. CDR3 DNA: TGTGCCAGCAGCATAAGCGGGAGGACCTACAATGAGCAGTTCTTC.

This clonotype was observed a few times. V and J are TRBV5-1 and TRBJ2-5; D may be TRBD1 (5 bases). The germline gives CDR1 SGHRS, CDR2 YFSETQ. V lost 4 bases and J 3 bases, leaving 16 bases between the germline ends. The CDR3 is 15 amino acids. The CDR3 DNA is TGCGCCAGCAGCGAACAGGACACACGTAAAGAGACCCAGTACTTC. Protein product: CASSEQDTRKETQYF.

The gene calls are TRBV6-6 and TRBJ2-1; 8 positions agree with TRBD1. CDR1 MNHNY and CDR2 SVGAGI come from the germline V gene (reference sequence). This CDR3 is built from 14 residues. J was trimmed by 5 bases and V by 2 bases; bases with no gene match: 2. The CDR3 DNA reads TGTGCCAGCAGTTACGGGACAGGCCACAATGAGCAGTTCTTC. Translation gives CASSYGTGHNEQFF.

This clonotype was counted only a few times. This rearrangement joins TRBV21-1 to TRBJ2-3; whether TRBD2, the table's D call, matches the DNA was not checked. TRBV21-1 is a pseudogene segment. This CDR3 is built from 14 residues. This CDR3 reads CASSRRGCTDTQYF. The DNA for the CDR3 is TGTGCCAGCAGCCGACGCGGGTGCACAGATACGCAGTATTTT.

The chain is built from TRBV11-2 and TRBJ2-1, with a possible D match to TRBD1 (5 bases). Germline V gene sequence: CDR1 SGHAT, CDR2 FQNNGV. Deletions cut 0 bases from V and 6 bases from J, with 6 bases between. The CDR3 contains 13 residues. Here the CDR3 reads CASSLERGNEQFF. CDR3 in DNA: TGTGCCAGCAGCTTAGAAAGGGGCAATGAGCAGTTCTTC. Supplemented by reference TRBV11-2 and TRBJ2-1, the full variable domain reads EAGVAQSPRYKIIEKRQSVAFWCNPISGHATLYWYQQILGQGPKLLIQFQNNGVVDDSQLPKDRFSAERLKGVDSTLKIQPAKLEDSAVYLCASSLERGNEQFFGPGTRLTVL.

The chain carries TRBV12-3 or TRBV12-4 and TRBJ2-7, with 12 bases matching TRBD2. CDR3 size: 14 residues. The V gene end was trimmed by 7 bases and the J gene end by 3 bases; junction bases not matched to a gene: 4. This CDR3 is CASTPGLAGYEQYF. The CDR3 coding sequence is TGTGCCAGCACTCCGGGACTAGCGGGCTACGAGCAGTACTTC.

This rearrangement joins TRBV4-1 to TRBJ2-7; D is unclear. This CDR3 region has 16 residues. Germline CDR1 reads MGHRA; CDR2 reads YSYEKL. V lost 1 base and J 0 bases, leaving 13 bases between the germline ends. CDR3 amino acids: CASSQVGSLHSYEQYF. DNA of the CDR3: TGCGCCAGCAGCCAAGTCGGGTCACTACACTCCTACGAGCAGTACTTC.

In this sample, this clonotype turned up many times. DNA of the CDR3: TGCAGTGAAATCCGGAGGGATACGCAGTATTTT. This codes for CSEIRRDTQYF. This rearrangement joins TRBV20-1 to TRBJ2-3; perhaps TRBD2 as D (5 bases). The V gene lost 7 bases and the J gene lost 6 bases, with 11 bases spanning the gap. Germline V CDR1 and CDR2: DFQATT, SNEGSKA (reference sequence). The CDR3 has 11 amino acids.

This clonotype has only a few counts. J is TRBJ2-1 and V is TRBV20-1; 8 nucleotides align to TRBD2. This CDR3 is 15 amino acids long. Germline assignment: CDR1 DFQATT and CDR2 SNEGSKA (reference sequence). Unmatched junction bases numbered 12, after V lost 7 bases and J lost 4 bases. Here the CDR3 reads CSVPDREGVYNEQFF. The CDR3, as DNA: TGCAGTGTTCCAGATCGGGAGGGCGTATACAATGAGCAGTTCTTC.

The CDR3 sequence: CANRPPGGETQYF. The CDR3, as DNA: TGTGCCAACCGGCCCCCAGGCGGTGAGACCCAGTACTTC. The rearrangement joins TRBV7-6 to TRBJ2-5; D remains ambiguous. Trimming left V 10 bases short and J 5 bases short, with 17 bases between. The germline CDR1 and CDR2 sequences are SGHVS and FNYEAQ. CDR3 size: 13 residues.

The V and J genes are TRBV20-1 and TRBJ2-7; 10 nucleotides match TRBD1. Germline CDR1 and CDR2: DFQATT and SNEGSKA (reference sequence). The CDR3 covers 14 residues. V lost 5 bases, J lost 6 bases, and 10 bases stayed unmatched. The CDR3 reads CSAHTGTGVVEQYF. The CDR3 region has the DNA TGCAGTGCTCATACGGGGACAGGGGTGGTCGAGCAGTACTTC.

This clonotype has ten or more counts. The CDR3 region is CSVERGGPADTQYF. CDR3 bases: TGCAGCGTTGAACGTGGAGGGCCGGCAGATACGCAGTATTTT. The chain uses TRBV29-1 and TRBJ2-3, with a possible D match to TRBD2 (6 bases). The CDR3 is 14 amino acids. Trimming left V 2 bases short and J 4 bases short, with 13 bases between. Germline V gene data show CDR1 as SQVTM and CDR2 as ANQGSEA.

This clonotype has just a few counts. The V call is TRBV27, the J call TRBJ2-7; no firm D call. The germline CDR1 and CDR2 sequences are MNHEY and SMNVEV (reference sequence). The CDR3 is 17 residues long. Trimming cost V 2 bases and J 0 bases, with 17 bases left between them. The CDR3 coding sequence is TGTGCCAGCAGTTTAACTTATGTCGGCCGGAGCTCCTACGAGCAGTACTTC. Translating it yields CASSLTYVGRSSYEQYF.

This clonotype showed up just a few times. The chain has TRBV29-1 and TRBJ2-3; TRBD1 might be the D (6 bases). Germline loops: CDR1 SQVTM, CDR2 ANQGSEA. The CDR3 extends over 12 amino acids. V dropped 4 bases and J dropped 6 bases, with 11 bases sitting between them. The DNA of the CDR3 is TGCAGCGTTGCGGCTCAGGGGGATACGCAGTATTTT. It yields the protein CSVAAQGDTQYF.